The present T cell receptor beta chain was sequenced within a study of T-cell memory formation after mild COVID-19. Broader study findings: Confirmation of SARS-CoV-2 specificity was lacking for second-wave clones peaking day 37. Contracting clones from day 15 to 85 showed balanced CD4/CD8; later expanders favored CD4+.

TCR alpha and TCR beta cDNA libraries carrying sample barcodes and UMIs were produced by 5'RACE using constant-segment primers. TCRdb re-called the 5' RACE reads with MiXCR, one entry per CDR3 protein. Among just under 150,000 distinct CDR3 sequences, about a fifth were seen once, and the ten largest hold under 2.5%. As regards this clonotype: Its antigen is as yet unknown.

Germline V gene lookup returns CDR1 SQVTM and CDR2 ANQGSEA. After removal of 5 bases from V and 4 bases from J, the junction contained 15 bases not matched to a gene. This CDR3 is 16 amino acids long. Source material: PBMCs or a T cell subset sorted from them (not recorded which). The chain is built from TRBV29-1 and TRBJ2-3; 7 bases agree with TRBD2. The source of this sequence is an adult woman who had mild COVID-19 (a few samples of this study predate the infection). Cell type and time point are not known. CDR3 nucleotides: TGCAGCGTTCATACCTTGGGGAGGGGCTCGTCAGATACGCAGTATTTT. Encoded protein: CSVHTLGRGSSDTQYF.